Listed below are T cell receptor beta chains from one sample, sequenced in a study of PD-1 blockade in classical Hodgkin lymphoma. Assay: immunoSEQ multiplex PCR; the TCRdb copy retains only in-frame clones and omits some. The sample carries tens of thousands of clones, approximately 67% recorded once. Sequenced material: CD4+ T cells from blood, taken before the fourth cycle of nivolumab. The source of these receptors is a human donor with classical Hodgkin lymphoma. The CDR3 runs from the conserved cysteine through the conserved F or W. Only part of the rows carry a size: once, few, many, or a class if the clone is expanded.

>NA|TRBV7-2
CASSLLGSLNTEAFF
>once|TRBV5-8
CASSLRQSTDTQYF
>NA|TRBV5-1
CASSLDGVRGTDTQYF
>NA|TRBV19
CASRDRGFEQFF
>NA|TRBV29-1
CSVEDTWTEAFF
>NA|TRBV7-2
CASSLQGSGSSPLHF
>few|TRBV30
CAWRGQEFTGELFF
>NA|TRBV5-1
CASRGSGASTDTQYF
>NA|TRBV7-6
CASSGPRGNSGNTIYF
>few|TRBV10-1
CASSVKVGGEQYF
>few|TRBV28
CASSSSGTGNSPLHF